What follows are 23 T cell receptor beta chains derived from one specimen sequenced in a study of blood T cell repertoires in COVID-19. Using immunoSEQ multiplex PCR, the repertoire was profiled, and TCRdb retains in-frame clones only, with some absent. The profile shows fewer than 350,000 clones, roughly 89% of them singletons. The sequencing input was peripheral blood. These receptor sequences come from a woman aged 55-70 years with COVID-19, enrolled during active disease.

The V gene is TRBV6-1, the J gene TRBJ1-5, with 7 bases that match TRBD1. Germline V gene sequence: CDR1 MNHNS, CDR2 SASEGT. V shed 3 bases, J shed 0 bases, and the junction held 5 bases outside the gene matches. This CDR3 region has 16 residues. The DNA for the CDR3 is TGTGCCAGCAGTGAGGGGAGACAGGGTAGCAATCAGCCCCAGCATTTT. Its translation is CASSEGRQGSNQPQHF.

V and J are TRBV6-6 and TRBJ2-7, with a weak D call TRBD1 (6 bases). The CDR3 sequence is 13 residues long. V was pared by 5 bases and J by 0 bases, with 8 bases between. Germline CDR1 is MNHNY and CDR2 is SVGAGI (reference sequence). The CDR3 loop is CASSKDSSYEQYF. In DNA form, the CDR3 reads TGTGCCAGCAGTAAGGACAGCTCCTACGAGCAGTACTTC.

The chain carries TRBV5-4 and TRBJ1-6; tentative D call: TRBD1 (6 bases). Germline lookup yields CDR1 SGHNT and CDR2 YYREEE (reference sequence). Trimming pared 10 bases from V and 0 bases from J, leaving 14 bases between. This CDR3 has 15 residues. The CDR3 here is CAGKDRSSYNSPLHF. The CDR3 DNA sequence: TGTGCCGGGAAGGACAGAAGCTCCTATAATTCACCCCTCCACTTT.

The chain uses TRBV9 and TRBJ2-2, with TRBD2 as a possible D gene (6 bases). This CDR3 is 16 amino acids long. V lost 0 bases and J lost 4, with 13 bases in between. CDR1 SGDLS and CDR2 YYNGEE come from the germline V gene. CDR3 nucleotide sequence: TGTGCCAGCAGCGTAGAGGCAGCAGCGGGCACCGGGGAGCTGTTTTTT. Translating gives CASSVEAAAGTGELFF.

The chain carries TRBV2 and TRBJ2-1; D might be TRBD1 (6 bases). The CDR3 consists of 15 residues. V shed 8 bases and J shed 5 bases, with 19 bases lying between them. Germline CDR1 is SNHLY and CDR2 is FYNNEI. CDR3 sequence reads: CASSTEQGNNNEQFF. The CDR3 bases are TGTGCCAGCTCGACTGAGCAGGGGAACAACAATGAGCAGTTCTTC. The whole variable domain, filled in from reference TRBV2 and TRBJ2-1, reads EPEVTQTPSHQVTQMGQEVILRCVPISNHLYFYWYRQILGQKVEFLVSFYNNEISEKSEIFDDQFSVERPDGSNFTLKIRSTKLEDSAMYFCASSTEQGNNNEQFFGPGTRLTVL.

This chain links TRBV3-1 (or the pseudogene TRBV3-2) with TRBJ2-1, with a possible D match to TRBD1 (5 bases). Looked up from germline, CDR1 is LGHDT and CDR2 is YNNKEL (reference sequence). CDR3 length: 14 residues. Trimming cost V 3 bases and J 7 bases, with 13 bases left between them. The DNA for the CDR3 is TGTGCCAGCAGCCAGGTCCAGGGTGGGAATGAGCAGTTCTTC. This gives the protein CASSQVQGGNEQFF.

The CDR3 protein is CASSPMDRLEGNQPQHF. The CDR3 DNA reads as TGTGCCAGCTCACCCATGGACCGCCTAGAGGGTAATCAGCCCCAGCATTTT. The V call is TRBV18, the J call TRBJ1-5; D unresolved. This CDR3 is built from 17 residues. The V gene's germline CDR1 is KGHSH and CDR2 LQKENI. V was cut by 3 bases and J by 4 bases, with 19 bases left in between.

The chain uses TRBV18 and TRBJ1-6; tentative D call: TRBD1 (6 bases). The germline V gene encodes CDR1 KGHSH and CDR2 LQKENI. Trimming pared 6 bases from V and 7 bases from J, leaving 13 bases between. This CDR3 region has 14 residues. CDR3 protein: CASSQGPANSPLHF. The CDR3, as DNA: TGTGCCAGCTCCCAGGGGCCTGCCAATTCACCCCTCCACTTT.

The chain joins TRBV19 to TRBJ1-5, with D unresolved. With 5 bases removed from V and 4 bases from J, the gap between germline ends came to 9 bases. This CDR3 is built from 13 residues. Germline V gene data show CDR1 as LNHDA and CDR2 as SQIVND (reference sequence). CDR3 sequence reads: CASSPDLNQPQHF. Here the CDR3 DNA reads TGTGCCAGTAGTCCCGACTTGAATCAGCCCCAGCATTTT.

The V call is TRBV10-3, the J call TRBJ1-6; TRBD1 might be the D (6 bases). This CDR3 is 14 amino acids long. Trimming shortened V by 10 bases and J by 9 bases, and 19 bases separated the two germline ends. Per germline, CDR1 ENHRY and CDR2 SYGVKD. Here the CDR3 reads CATQDRLSTSPLHF. The CDR3 DNA reads as TGTGCCACCCAGGACAGACTTTCCACTTCACCCCTCCACTTT.

The chain is built from TRBV2 and TRBJ2-1; D not certain. There are 12 residues in the CDR3. V lost 8 bases and J 9 bases, leaving 14 bases between the germline ends. CDR1 is SNHLY, CDR2 FYNNEI, per germline. The CDR3 region has the DNA TGTGCCAGCTCCCTAGAAGATCTTGAGCAGTTCTTC. Its translation: CASSLEDLEQFF. Based on the CDR3 plus reference TRBV2 and TRBJ2-1, the full variable domain is EPEVTQTPSHQVTQMGQEVILRCVPISNHLYFYWYRQILGQKVEFLVSFYNNEISEKSEIFDDQFSVERPDGSNFTLKIRSTKLEDSAMYFCASSLEDLEQFFGPGTRLTVL.

This clone showed up just once. This sequence joins TRBV2 and TRBJ2-5; D is unclear. From germline, CDR1 is SNHLY and CDR2 FYNNEI. The V gene lost 7 bases and the J gene lost 2 bases, with 14 bases spanning the gap. There are 14 residues in the CDR3. DNA of the CDR3: TGTGCCAGCAATGATTGGCTAGGTCAAGAGACCCAGTACTTC. Its protein is CASNDWLGQETQYF.

The CDR3 coding sequence is TGTGCCAGCAGCCAAGCCCCGGGTGTTGGGGCCTATGGCTACACCTTC. It yields the protein CASSQAPGVGAYGYTF. This rearrangement joins TRBV3-1 (or the pseudogene TRBV3-2) to TRBJ1-2; D perhaps matches TRBD1 (5 bases). Trimming removed 1 base from V and 4 bases from J, with 16 bases in between. CDR1 is LGHDT and CDR2 is YNNKEL in the germline V gene (reference sequence). The CDR3 extends over 16 amino acids.

The chain employs TRBV27 and TRBJ1-1; 7 bases map to TRBD1. Germline loops: CDR1 MNHEY, CDR2 SMNVEV (reference sequence). The junction had 10 bases not matched to a gene; V was cut back by 6 bases and J by 6 bases. The CDR3 runs to 14 residues. Here the CDR3 DNA reads TGTGCCAGCAGCCCCTTGAAGGGACAGCCTGAAGCTTTCTTT. Translation: CASSPLKGQPEAFF.

DNA of the CDR3: TGCGCCAGCAGCTTGGGGACAGGCGGTATGAACACTGAAGCTTTCTTT. Residues: CASSLGTGGMNTEAFF. This chain joins TRBV5-1 and TRBJ1-1; 7 nucleotides agree with TRBD1. With V trimmed by 0 bases and J by 0 bases, 5 bases remained unmatched. The germline CDR1 and CDR2 sequences are SGHRS and YFSETQ. The CDR3 extends over 16 amino acids.

The chain carries TRBV10-3 and TRBJ1-5; tentatively, D is TRBD1 (5 bases). Trimming pared 3 bases from V and 2 bases from J, leaving 11 bases between. The CDR3 has 15 amino acids. Germline assignment: CDR1 ENHRY and CDR2 SYGVKD. CDR3 amino acids: CAISEGVVGNQPQHF. The CDR3 nucleotides are TGTGCCATCAGTGAAGGGGTTGTGGGCAATCAGCCCCAGCATTTT.

The rearrangement uses TRBV18 and TRBJ1-1, with D possibly matching TRBD1 (6 bases). CDR3 length: 15 residues. Trimming left V 3 bases short and J 2 bases short, with 13 bases between. Looked up from germline, CDR1 is KGHSH and CDR2 is LQKENI. CDR3 residues: CASSPAGQLNTEAFF. CDR3 in DNA: TGTGCCAGCTCACCGGCAGGACAGCTTAACACTGAAGCTTTCTTT.

The chain is built from TRBV28 and TRBJ1-2; 8 positions match TRBD1. The CDR3 spans 15 residues. Germline CDR1 MDHEN, CDR2 SYDVKM. Unmatched junction bases numbered 10, after V lost 6 bases and J lost 4 bases. This CDR3 reads CASRARGRGSYGYTF. CDR3 coding DNA: TGTGCCAGCAGGGCCAGGGGGCGCGGGAGCTATGGCTACACCTTC.

The CDR3 is CASSKQGGTDTQYF. The CDR3 DNA follows: TGTGCCAGTAGTAAGCAGGGAGGGACAGATACGCAGTATTTT. The chain couples TRBV19 to TRBJ2-3, with 7 bases fitting TRBD2. Trimming took 4 bases from V and 3 from J; bases not matched to a gene: 4. The CDR3 spans 14 residues. Germline V CDR1 and CDR2: LNHDA, SQIVND (reference sequence).

The CDR3 DNA follows: TGTGCCAGCAGCTTAACGCCCGGGACTACCAGCACAGATACGCAGTATTTT. Protein: CASSLTPGTTSTDTQYF. The rearrangement links TRBV7-3 to TRBJ2-3; the match to TRBD2 covers 7 bases. The CDR3 covers 17 residues. With V trimmed by 0 bases and J by 0 bases, 6 bases remained unmatched. CDR1 and CDR2 (germline): SGHTA, FQGTGA.

The chain joins TRBV4-1 to TRBJ1-2; no reliable D call. Germline assignment: CDR1 MGHRA and CDR2 YSYEKL. The CDR3 spans 16 residues. The ends were cut back, 0 bases at V and 4 bases at J, with 15 bases in the middle. The CDR3 here is CASSQEASWEGYGYTF. In DNA form, the CDR3 reads TGCGCCAGCAGCCAAGAGGCGTCTTGGGAGGGCTATGGCTACACCTTC.

This chain uses TRBV7-2 with TRBJ2-1; 9 bases map to TRBD2. Trimming at V came to 2 bases and at J to 9 bases, leaving 14 bases not matched to a gene. CDR1 is SGHTA and CDR2 is FQGNSA in the germline V gene. This CDR3 comprises 17 residues. CDR3 sequence reads: CASSLSSRGGAYSEQFF. CDR3 nucleotides: TGTGCCAGCAGCTTATCTTCTCGCGGGGGGGCTTATAGTGAGCAGTTCTTC.

The chain uses TRBV19 and TRBJ1-1, with D unclear. CDR3 length: 14 amino acids. Germline lookup yields CDR1 LNHDA and CDR2 SQIVND (reference sequence). Trimming stripped 1 base from V and 0 bases from J, with 6 bases between. CDR3 sequence: CASSIGSVNTEAFF. The CDR3 DNA is TGTGCCAGTAGTATAGGGTCAGTGAACACTGAAGCTTTCTTT.